The clone carrying this T cell receptor (beta chain) was detected many times. Its matching antigen is unknown. TCRdb used MiXCR to reprocess the PCR reads, holding one entry per CDR3 protein. The data show 250,000 to 350,000 distinct CDR3 sequences, over 20% seen once. The source of the sample is a study of molecular identifiers for immune sequencing clone quantification. Looking at the study overall: Naive CD8 RNA (around 20,000 or 100,000 cells) was divided into five aliquots, with four sequenced. Study results and caveats: Should identical TCR molecules share a barcode, the sizes of highly expanded clones could be underestimated. Clones exceeding 20 RNA copies carried over 99% of effector molecules but under 1% of naive-cell molecules.

This CDR3 has 16 amino acids. From germline, CDR1 is SEHNR and CDR2 FQNEAQ (reference sequence). Trimming took 5 bases from V and 6 from J; bases not matched to a gene: 13. Sequenced input: naive CD8+ T cells from blood, with Jurkat cell RNA spiked in. Subset described: FACS-sorted CD8+CD4-CCR7+CD45RA+ naive T cells. This sequence originates from a human donor in good health. Some libraries in this study had Jurkat cell RNA spiked in. J is TRBJ2-3 and V is TRBV7-9; 8 bases are a match to TRBD1. The CDR3 loop reads CASSPTRQGIVDTQYF. As DNA, the CDR3 is TGTGCCAGCAGCCCAACCAGACAGGGGATTGTGGATACGCAGTATTTT. The whole variable domain, remainder taken from reference TRBV7-9 and TRBJ2-3, is DTGVSQNPRHKITKRGQNVTFRCDPISEHNRLYWYRQTLGQGPEFLTYFQNEAQLEKSRLLSDRFSAERPKGSFSTLEIQRTEQGDSAMYLCASSPTRQGIVDTQYFGPGTRLTVL.